This is a list of T cell receptor beta chains from one sample in a study of cytomegalovirus exposure and HLA in healthy donors. Clones were sequenced by immunoSEQ multiplex PCR, and TCRdb holds only the in-frame ones, with some missing. The table has roughly 220,000 clones, around 80% seen once. Material: PBMCs. The source is a woman aged 25-40 years in good health and CMV-seropositive. Both conserved end residues are part of each CDR3. A D gene is named only where the DNA matches it firmly. Size is stated for part of the rows, as once, few or many counts, or as a class when the clone is expanded.

>NA|TRBJ2-5|TRBV7-9|13|NA
CASRTPLSETQYF
TGTGCCAGCAGGACACCCCTATCAGAGACCCAGTACTTC
>NA|TRBJ2-3|TRBV25-1|15|NA
CASSESVGSTDTQYF
TGTGCCAGCAGTGAATCCGTGGGTAGCACAGATACGCAGTATTTT
>few|TRBJ1-1|TRBV28|14|NA
CATLVASYGTEAFF
TGTGCCACCCTGGTGGCGTCCTATGGCACTGAAGCTTTCTTT
>once|TRBJ1-4|TRBV4-1|14|TRBD1
CASSPRDRVEKLFF
TGCGCCAGCAGCCCACGGGACAGGGTTGAAAAACTGTTTTTT
>NA|TRBJ1-2|TRBV6-5|11|TRBD1
CASSDRDGYTF
TGTGCCAGCAGTGACAGGGATGGCTACACCTTC
>NA|TRBJ2-7|TRBV20-1|10|NA
CSAPLDEQYF
TGCAGTGCTCCTCTTGACGAGCAGTACTTC
>NA|TRBJ2-7|TRBV5-1|16|TRBD1
CASSLLTRTGSYEQYF
TGCGCCAGCAGCTTGCTTACTAGGACAGGGTCCTACGAGCAGTACTTC
>NA|TRBJ1-1|TRBV4-1|14|NA
CASSRSAGLTEAFF
TGCGCCAGCAGCAGAAGCGCAGGGTTGACTGAAGCTTTCTTT
>NA|TRBJ2-1|TRBV9|14|NA
CASSVSLRGNEQFF
TGTGCCAGCAGCGTTAGTTTGCGGGGCAATGAGCAGTTCTTC
>NA|TRBJ2-2|TRBV2|14|NA
CASTLRGENGELFF
TGTGCCAGCACCCTTAGGGGGGAGAACGGGGAGCTGTTTTTT
>NA|TRBJ2-1|TRBV29-1|12|NA
CSVVSVDNEQFF
TGCAGCGTTGTTAGCGTCGACAATGAGCAGTTCTTC
>few|TRBJ1-5|TRBV6-5|12|TRBD1
CATRQGNQPQHF
TGTGCCACCCGACAGGGAAATCAGCCCCAGCATTTT
>NA|TRBJ2-4|TRBV29-1|13|NA
CSAVQGRGNIQYF
TGCAGCGCGGTTCAGGGACGAGGAAACATTCAGTACTTC
>few|TRBJ1-2|TRBV6-5|13|NA
CASSYSTAQGYTF
TGTGCCAGCAGTTACTCGACTGCTCAGGGCTACACCTTC
>NA|TRBJ1-2|TRBV9|13|NA
CASSVVTGAGYTF
TGTGCCAGCAGCGTAGTGACTGGAGCTGGCTACACCTTC
>NA|TRBJ1-2|TRBV7-2|16|NA
CASSSLIVLQGRGYTF
TGTGCCAGCAGCTCCCTCATTGTCCTCCAAGGCCGTGGCTACACCTTC
>NA|TRBJ2-1|TRBV5-4|13|NA
CASSLGVGNEQFF
TGTGCCAGCAGCTTAGGGGTCGGGAATGAGCAGTTCTTC
>NA|TRBJ2-7|TRBV11-2|14|TRBD1
CASSRQGSGYEQYF
TGTGCCAGCAGCCGACAGGGGTCGGGGTACGAGCAGTACTTC
>NA|TRBJ2-1|TRBV6-5|15|NA
CASSYQGWRVNEQFF
TGTGCCAGCAGTTATCAGGGGTGGAGAGTCAATGAGCAGTTCTTC
>NA|TRBJ2-2|TRBV5-1|12|NA
CASSFRYGELFF
TGCGCCAGCAGCTTTCGGTACGGGGAGCTGTTTTTT
>NA|TRBJ2-1|TRBV30|12|NA
CAWSLTYNEQFF
TGTGCCTGGAGTCTAACGTACAATGAGCAGTTCTTC
>NA|TRBJ2-2|TRBV30|14|NA
CAWRDGFDTGELFF
TGTGCCTGGAGAGATGGGTTTGACACCGGGGAGCTGTTTTTT
>few|TRBJ2-3|TRBV7-9|12|NA
CASSLSTDTQYF
TGTGCCAGCAGCTTAAGCACAGATACGCAGTATTTT
>NA|TRBJ1-1|TRBV27|15|NA
CASSLSMGRRTEAFF
TGTGCCAGCAGTTTATCGATGGGGAGGAGGACGGAAGCTTTCTTT
>NA|TRBJ2-1|TRBV10-1|16|NA
CASSETGPSSYNEQFF
TGCGCCAGCAGTGAAACAGGACCGAGCTCCTACAATGAGCAGTTCTTC
>NA|TRBJ1-1|TRBV5-1|14|NA
CASSSASDSTEAFF
TGCGCCAGCAGCTCTGCCTCTGACAGCACTGAAGCTTTCTTT
>few|TRBJ2-3|TRBV4-3|16|TRBD2
CASSQSLAGGADTQYF
TGCGCCAGCAGCCAATCGCTAGCGGGAGGCGCAGATACGCAGTATTTT
>NA|TRBJ2-7|TRBV27|14|NA
CASSLSGASYEQYF
TGTGCCAGCAGTTTATCCGGGGCCTCCTACGAGCAGTACTTC
>few|TRBJ2-7|TRBV14|12|NA
CASSQYGYEQYF
TGTGCCAGCAGCCAATATGGCTACGAGCAGTACTTC
>NA|TRBJ1-2|TRBV5-1|17|NA
CASSLDTGTRGSDGYTF
TGCGCCAGCAGCTTGGATACCGGGACAAGAGGGTCTGATGGCTACACCTTC
>NA|TRBJ1-4|TRBV13|15|TRBD1
CASSTRDSSNEKLFF
TGTGCCAGCAGCACCCGGGACAGCAGTAATGAAAAACTGTTTTTT
>NA|TRBJ2-5|TRBV10-3|14|NA
CAISAIGSQETQYF
TGTGCCATCAGTGCGATAGGGAGTCAAGAGACCCAGTACTTC
>NA|TRBJ2-7|TRBV7-8|15|TRBD2
CASRGYLAGGYEQYF
TGTGCCAGCAGAGGTTATTTAGCGGGGGGCTACGAGCAGTACTTC
>NA|TRBJ2-2|TRBV9|18|NA
CASSVDVRQGGNTGELFF
TGTGCCAGCAGCGTAGATGTCAGGCAGGGCGGGAACACCGGGGAGCTGTTTTTT
>NA|TRBJ2-2|TRBV10-3|17|TRBD1
CAISWRDRGEDTGELFF
TGTGCCATCAGTTGGCGGGACAGGGGAGAGGACACCGGGGAGCTGTTTTTT
>once|TRBJ2-7|TRBV27|13|NA
CASSFGGLYEQYF
TGTGCCAGCAGTTTCGGGGGCCTCTACGAGCAGTACTTC
>NA|TRBJ2-1|TRBV28|14|TRBD2
CASSLPGLAGGGFF
TGTGCCAGCAGTTTACCGGGACTAGCGGGAGGGGGGTTCTTC
>NA|TRBJ2-7|TRBV20-1|11|NA
CSARGEYEQYF
TGCAGTGCTAGAGGGGAATACGAGCAGTACTTC
>NA|TRBJ2-7|TRBV5-5|15|NA
CASSSKTQGSGEQYF
TGTGCCAGCAGCTCTAAAACTCAGGGTTCCGGCGAGCAGTACTTC
>NA|TRBJ1-4|TRBV6-5|15|NA
CASSLGTGGDEKLFF
TGTGCCAGCAGTTTAGGTACCGGGGGGGATGAAAAACTGTTTTTT
>NA|TRBJ1-2|TRBV11-3|16|TRBD1
CASSLLTGGLSNGYTF
TGTGCCAGCAGCTTGTTGACAGGGGGTCTTTCTAATGGCTACACCTTC
>NA|TRBJ1-5|TRBV6-5|14|TRBD1
CATSRDSRNQPQHF
TGTGCCACCTCTCGGGACAGTAGAAATCAGCCCCAGCATTTT
>NA|TRBJ2-1|TRBV7-3|14|TRBD2
CASSSQSGINEQFF
TGTGCCAGCAGCTCACAGAGCGGGATAAATGAGCAGTTCTTC
>NA|TRBJ1-1|TRBV6-5|14|NA
CASSSSWETTEAFF
NA
>NA|TRBJ1-2|TRBV2|17|TRBD1
CASSPTGDPVPNYGYTF
TGTGCCAGCAGTCCGACAGGGGACCCTGTTCCGAACTATGGCTACACCTTC
>NA|TRBJ2-7|TRBV5-1|15|TRBD2
CASSPGTSGVYEQYF
TGCGCCAGCAGCCCCGGGACTAGCGGGGTTTACGAGCAGTACTTC
>NA|TRBJ2-3|TRBV6-4|14|NA
CASSERADTDTQYF
TGTGCCAGCAGTGAGCGAGCCGACACAGATACGCAGTATTTT
>NA|TRBJ2-5|TRBV6-5|15|NA
CASSQNGLYQETQYF
TGTGCCAGCAGCCAAAATGGGTTGTACCAAGAGACCCAGTACTTC
>few|TRBJ2-1|TRBV2|15|TRBD2
CASADPSGSYNEQFF
TGTGCCAGCGCTGACCCTAGCGGCTCCTACAATGAGCAGTTCTTC
>NA|TRBJ2-2|TRBV27|14|NA
CASSVSWATGELFF
TGTGCCAGCAGTGTTTCATGGGCCACCGGGGAGCTGTTTTTT
>NA|TRBJ2-2|TRBV27|15|NA
CASRTVDSNTGELFF
TGTGCCAGTCGGACAGTCGATTCTAACACCGGGGAGCTGTTTTTT
>NA|TRBJ2-2|TRBV30|14|TRBD1
CASRNRGRTGELFF
TGTGCCTCGCGGAACAGGGGCCGCACCGGGGAGCTGTTTTTT
>few|TRBJ1-2|TRBV7-9|14|TRBD1
CASSPGQGNYGYTF
TGTGCCAGCAGCCCCGGACAGGGGAACTATGGCTACACCTTC
>NA|TRBJ2-1|TRBV4-2|16|TRBD2
CASSHHASGGYNEQFF
TGTGCCAGCAGCCACCACGCTAGCGGGGGCTACAATGAGCAGTTCTTC
>NA|TRBJ1-1|TRBV9|16|TRBD1
CASSAREGARRTEAFF
TGTGCCAGCAGCGCCCGAGAGGGGGCACGCAGGACTGAAGCTTTCTTT
>NA|TRBJ1-2|TRBV27|16|TRBD1
CASSSDRGPFAYGYTF
TGTGCCAGCAGTTCGGACAGGGGGCCCTTTGCCTATGGCTACACCTTC
>NA|TRBJ2-1|TRBV27|15|TRBD2
CASSKGLADNNEQFF
TGTGCCAGCAGCAAGGGACTAGCGGATAACAATGAGCAGTTCTTC